Included here is one T cell receptor beta chain sequence, with context. This receptor's antigen is unknown. No clone much larger than this one lies a single base away; base qualities are absent. These data come from a study of T cells in Graves' hyperthyroidism and ophthalmopathy (dated by TCRdb to between 2017 and 2020). Concerning the study at large: To identify distinguishing TCR V-J signatures, a discovery cohort of around 100 patients was used, comprising 43 with Graves' ophthalmopathy and some 60 with stable Graves' hyperthyroidism. Prospective prediction of ophthalmopathy was tested in an independent validation cohort of fewer than 20 hyperthyroidism patients and 15 to 17 patients who later progressed to ophthalmopathy. The 100 or so discovery patients were randomly split 7:3 into training and test sets. In about six Graves' hyperthyroidism patients, the study also compared T-cell repertoires from thyroid tissue with T-cell repertoires from blood. Following sampling, methimazole starting at 30 mg daily was given to hyperthyroidism patients, and high-dose intravenous methylprednisolone was given to ophthalmopathy patients. The paper reports TCR Vbeta CDR3 sequencing of fewer than 150 peripheral blood samples: fewer than 50 ophthalmopathy, about 75 hyperthyroidism and 17 progressor patients.

The CDR3 measures 16 amino acids from cysteine to phenylalanine. Only the CDR3 DNA stays, 48 bases, in frame from base 1. Via the germline V gene (reference sequence), CDR1 is LNHDA and CDR2 SQIVND. At the junction V is shortened by 5 bases and J by 4 bases, with 21 bases in between. General study outcomes and caveats: Most expanded thyroid clonotypes (frequency above 0.001) were also found in blood, which suggests that blood repertoires may mirror thyroid immune responses. During validation, the model predicted progression to ophthalmopathy a median of roughly 7.1 months ahead of onset, with more than 60% sensitivity and 72% to 85% specificity. A model built on a 13 V-J signature distinguished ophthalmopathy from stable hyperthyroidism, reaching about 89% sensitivity and around 82% specificity in cross-validation and 80%/75% in testing. No statistical method was used to fix the sample size in advance, and group allocation was not hidden from the investigators.

The TCR beta CDR3 regions were amplified from RNA transcripts. For the first round of RT-PCR on the TCR CDR3, the HTBI primer set was used together with the Qiagen OneStep RT-PCR kit. A second multiplex PCR round built the libraries, followed by size selection and purification. Sequencing of the libraries was done on an Illumina HiSeq2000 using paired-end 100 bp reads. Per the authors' processing: Raw data were processed with SOAPnuke, discarding reads with adapters, uncalled bases, mean Phred below 15, or no exact constant-primer or identifier match. High-quality paired reads were merged with COPE v1.2.5, and unique nucleotide sequences were defined as clonotypes. MiTCR v1.1 was used to align the clonotypes against IMGT TRBV, TRBD and TRBJ reference segments. The analysis was restricted to V-J combinations with a frequency above 0.0001, which together covered just over 99% of the repertoires. The TCS score was defined as the ratio of F50 (clonal expansion) to E x V (chaos), calculated using BLOSUM62-based TCRdist between CDR3 peptides within each V-J. Welch's t-statistics and random forest reduced fewer than 550 V-J features to 13, which were used in a naive Bayes classifier (R e1071). TCRdb applied fastp at Q25 and MiXCR to the public reads, then kept only in-frame beta chains. Rows are combined by CDR3 protein, so each entry shows the most common genes and DNA. The V and J calls and clone size come from TCRdb's table, not from the authors' own analysis. The sample records approximately 560,000 distinct CDR3 sequences, about half of which are singletons. The ten largest account for approximately 8.2% of the sample.

Stable Graves' hyperthyroidism was defined as no progression to ophthalmopathy during 18 months of follow-up. Hyperthyroidism patients were newly diagnosed, had a disease duration of under 2 months, and were aged 18 to 65 years. Any patient with an uncontrolled infection, another autoimmune disease, pregnancy or lactation was excluded. Diagnoses relied on clinical symptoms, serum thyroxine and TRAb, thyroid ultrasound and orbital computed tomography. Trizol reagent was used to extract total RNA, and RNA quality was then checked on an Agilent 2100 Bioanalyzer. This TCR was recovered from a woman under 30 with Graves' hyperthyroidism. Donor details come from another sample of the same person, matched by shared clones. Source material: peripheral blood or thyroid tissue (not recorded which). The rearrangement joined TRBV19 to TRBJ2-7; perhaps TRBD1 is the D gene, with 6 bases matching. The sequence in DNA is TGTGCCAGTAGTGCCACAGGGTTTAGGCTCGGTTACGAGCAGTACTTC. Its protein product is CASSATGFRLGYEQYF.